A single TCR beta chain is shown here with its context. The target antigen is unknown. Possible read error: a much larger clone is one base away. As for time point: technical triplicate 2. For the unsorted libraries, 2 million PBMCs stored at -80 C served as input. V shed 2 bases and J shed 6 bases, with 11 bases lying between them. CDR1 is KGHSH, CDR2 LQKENI, per germline. This CDR3 spans 13 amino acids. The sample originates from a study of neurological immune-mediated disorders. General observations from the study: None of the CDR3 amino acid sequences found in expanded clones was shared across subjects. This suggests that the TCR-beta repertoires were private in all groups.

The cDNA was synthesized by 5'RACE incorporating 10-nucleotide random UMIs. TCRdb reprocessed the 5' RACE reads via MiXCR and lists one record per CDR3 protein. Here the sample spans about 59,000 distinct CDR3 sequences, around 24% being singletons. The TCR sequence derives from a man in his 60s with HTLV-1-associated myelopathy (HAM/TSP). V is TRBV18 and J is TRBJ2-7; D gene ambiguous. The sequencing input was PBMCs. The CDR3 loop reads CASSPTTIGEQYF. CDR3 coding DNA: TGTGCCAGCTCACCAACAACTATCGGCGAGCAGTACTTC.